A selection of T cell receptor beta chains follows, all from one sample in a study of CD8 T cells in ankylosing spondylitis. TCRdb reanalysed the 5' RACE reads using MiXCR and keeps one entry per CDR3 protein. The sample contains some 240,000 distinct CDR3 sequences, more than 15% of which appear only once. Sequenced material: blood, either unsorted or a sorted T cell fraction (not recorded which). The source of these receptors is a male donor with ankylosing spondylitis or in good health (not recorded which). Each CDR3 is given with its conserved first and last residue. The D gene is left open where the match is weak. Part of the rows lack a size; the others show once, few, many or a class for expanded clones.

clone size,J gene,D gene,V gene,CDR3 DNA,CDR3 protein
-,TRBJ2-7,-,TRBV5-6,TGTGCCAGCAGCTTGGGGCGGGCTCGCTCCTACGAGCAGTACTTC,CASSLGRARSYEQYF
-,TRBJ1-6,TRBD1,TRBV7-9,TGTGCCAGCAGCCCGGGACAGGCCATCGTCGATTCACCCCTCCACTTT,CASSPGQAIVDSPLHF
-,TRBJ2-1,TRBD1,TRBV20-1,TGCAGTGCTAGAAAAGACAGGGGTTTCTACAATGAGCAGTTCTTC,CSARKDRGFYNEQFF
few,TRBJ2-7,-,TRBV7-2,TGTGCCAGCAGCTCCTACCCCGGGTCCTACGAGCAGTACTTC,CASSSYPGSYEQYF
few,TRBJ2-2,-,TRBV27,TGTGCCAGCAGTCCCCGACCCGGGGGAACCGGGGAGCTGTTTTTT,CASSPRPGGTGELFF
-,TRBJ1-2,TRBD1,TRBV4-1,TGCGCCAGCAGCCAAGGGACAGGGGCCATGTTTAACTATGGCTACACCTTC,CASSQGTGAMFNYGYTF
few,TRBJ2-7,TRBD1,TRBV4-3,TGCGCCAGCAGCCAAGTCGGCAGGGGGCTCGACGAGCAGTACTTC,CASSQVGRGLDEQYF
-,TRBJ2-7,-,TRBV29-1,TGCAGCGTCCGAGGAGGGACCGAAGGCTACGAGCAGTACTTC,CSVRGGTEGYEQYF
-,TRBJ2-3,TRBD2,TRBV27,TGTGCCAGCAGTTTATTTGCTAGCGGGGACACAGATACGCAGTATTTT,CASSLFASGDTDTQYF
-,TRBJ1-2,TRBD1,TRBV29-1,TGCAGCGCCCAGGGACAGACCTATGGCTACACCTTC,CSAQGQTYGYTF
-,TRBJ2-3,TRBD2,TRBV7-2,TGTGCCAGCAGCTTAGCTAGCGGGTGGGAGACAGATACGCAGTATTTT,CASSLASGWETDTQYF
-,TRBJ2-3,TRBD2,TRBV3-1,TGTGCCAGCAGCCAAGATCCCCCGGGACTAGCGGGACGCACAGATACGCAGTATTTT,CASSQDPPGLAGRTDTQYF
few,TRBJ2-2,-,TRBV7-2,TGTGCCAGCAGTCCCTTGGCGGGCCCCACCGGGGAGCTGTTTTTT,CASSPLAGPTGELFF
few,TRBJ2-5,-,TRBV12-3/TRBV12-4,TGTGCCAGCAGTTGGATGGACCAAGAGACCCAGTACTTC,CASSWMDQETQYF
few,TRBJ2-5,TRBD1,TRBV12-3/TRBV12-4,TGTGCCAGCATCCCGGGACAGGGTGACGGGGAGACCCAGTACTTC,CASIPGQGDGETQYF
few,TRBJ2-3,-,TRBV4-3,TGCGCCAGCAGCCAAGATGTGGTAGATACGCAGTATTTT,CASSQDVVDTQYF
few,TRBJ2-1,-,TRBV29-1,TGCAGCGCCGGGCCTTCCGGCCTTAGCTCCTACAATGAGCAGTTCTTC,CSAGPSGLSSYNEQFF
few,TRBJ2-1,TRBD2,TRBV7-8,TGTGCCAGCATCCTTACTAGCGGGAGTCGGGATGAGCAGTTCTTC,CASILTSGSRDEQFF
-,TRBJ2-1,TRBD2,TRBV11-2,TGTGCCAGCAGCTTAGACAGGACTAGGGAAGGTGAGCAGTTCTTC,CASSLDRTREGEQFF
-,TRBJ1-1,-,TRBV30,TGTGCCTGGAGTCTTCAACTCATGAACACTGAAGCTTTCTTT,CAWSLQLMNTEAFF
-,TRBJ1-2,TRBD1,TRBV7-9,TGTGCCAGCAGCCTGGGACAGGGAGCTAACTATGGCTACACCTTC,CASSLGQGANYGYTF
few,TRBJ2-3,-,TRBV6-2/TRBV6-3,TGTGCCAGCAGTTACCTTCGACTAGAGATTACAGATACGCAGTATTTT,CASSYLRLEITDTQYF
few,TRBJ2-2,-,TRBV10-3,TGTGCCATCTGGGTCGAAGAAGACACCGGGGAGCTGTTTTTT,CAIWVEEDTGELFF
few,TRBJ2-1,TRBD2,TRBV24-1,TGTGCCACCAGTGATTTCGCCGGGGGGAGTGAGCAGTTCTTC,CATSDFAGGSEQFF
many,TRBJ2-7,TRBD2,TRBV12-3/TRBV12-4,TGTGCCAGCAGTTTAGGGACTAGTTTTTTCGAGCAGTACTTC,CASSLGTSFFEQYF
few,TRBJ2-7,-,TRBV7-8,TGTGCCAGCAGCTTACTGTCTAGTTACATCTACGAGCAGTACTTC,CASSLLSSYIYEQYF
few,TRBJ1-2,-,TRBV7-6,TGTGCCAGCAGCCCTTGCTATGGCTACACCTTC,CASSPCYGYTF
few,TRBJ2-7,-,TRBV6-1,TGTGCCAGCAGTGAACAGGCGAGCTACGAGCAGTACTTC,CASSEQASYEQYF
many,TRBJ1-2,TRBD1,TRBV7-2,TGTGCCAGCAGCCATCAGTGGACAGGGCAGGGCTACACCTTC,CASSHQWTGQGYTF
-,TRBJ2-7,TRBD2,TRBV29-1,TGCAGCGTTGAGGTTGCGGGAGCGAACGAGCAGTACTTC,CSVEVAGANEQYF
few,TRBJ2-1,-,TRBV4-2,TGTGCCAGCAGCCAACCCGGACGAGGCTACAATGAGCAGTTCTTC,CASSQPGRGYNEQFF